In this sample, the clone carrying this T cell receptor (beta chain) turned up once. The antigen is unknown. At one boundary the junction diverges from the germline segment, which might be a read error. The data are from a study of cytomegalovirus exposure and HLA in healthy donors. Study-wide findings and caveats: The authors considered a cluster of highly shared sequence variants likely to be a sequencing artifact. Most TCRs appeared rarely, but some public TCRs recurred in many donors. Earlier analysis looked at TCR beta V segments, and most were productive about 90% or about 30% of the time. Presence/absence analysis assumed near-uniform sequencing depth across donors.

A multiplex PCR was run with 60 Vbeta primers and 13 Jbeta primers. Measured with immunoSEQ multiplex PCR; TCRdb has only the in-frame clones, and not every one. In the table there are about 200,000 clones, approximately 79% of which are singletons. Per germline, CDR1 SEHNR and CDR2 FQNEAQ (reference sequence). This CDR3 has 15 amino acids. Sequenced sample: PBMCs. V usage is TRBV7-9 and J usage is TRBJ1-1, with TRBD1 as a possible D gene (5 bases). This sequence originates from a man in his forties or fifties in good health and CMV-seronegative. The CDR3 region is CSSSFGGTVNTEAFF. The CDR3 region has the DNA TGTTCCAGCAGCTTCGGGGGGACGGTGAACACTGAAGCTTTCTTT.